The 19 T cell receptor beta chains presented below share a single source sample, sequenced in a study of blood T cell repertoires in COVID-19. Measured with immunoSEQ multiplex PCR; TCRdb has only the in-frame clones, and not every one. The data show tens of thousands of clones, around 88% seen once. Sample: peripheral blood. These receptor sequences come from a man in his sixties with acute or convalescent COVID-19.

V is TRBV6-4 and J is TRBJ2-1; TRBD1 matches 8 bases. V shed 6 bases and J 2 bases; nucleotides not matched to a gene: 3. The CDR3 has 14 amino acids. Germline V gene sequence: CDR1 MRHNA, CDR2 SNTAGT. The CDR3 region is CASSLTGAYNEQFF. As DNA, the CDR3 is TGTGCCAGCAGCCTGACAGGGGCCTACAATGAGCAGTTCTTC.

The V and J genes are TRBV2 and TRBJ2-2; tentative D call: TRBD2 (6 bases). The CDR3 loop spans 16 amino acids. V was shortened by 8 bases and J by 7 bases, with 23 bases between the two germline ends. Germline values: CDR1 SNHLY, CDR2 FYNNEI. The DNA of the CDR3 is TGTGCCAGCTGGGACCTCGGGACTCCTTTGGACGGGGAGCTGTTTTTT. Encoded protein: CASWDLGTPLDGELFF.

This chain joins TRBV11-3 and TRBJ2-3; a possible D gene is TRBD2 (5 bases). Trimming removed 2 bases from V and 6 bases from J, with 15 bases in between. The CDR3 is 15 residues long. The germline V gene has CDR1 SGHNT and CDR2 YENEEA. CDR3 DNA: TGTGCCAGCAGCTTAACCTGGGGAGAAGGGGATACGCAGTATTTT. It encodes CASSLTWGEGDTQYF.

J is TRBJ1-1 and V is TRBV14; D uncertain. CDR1 and CDR2 from the germline V gene are SGHDN and FVKESK. The CDR3 runs 16 residues. Trimming removed 1 base from V and 0 bases from J, with 12 bases in between. The CDR3 loop is CASSQGTGTMNTEAFF. The CDR3 DNA reads as TGTGCCAGCAGCCAAGGGACGGGAACCATGAACACTGAAGCTTTCTTT.

The rearrangement uses TRBV14 and TRBJ1-3; D is possibly TRBD1 (5 bases). This CDR3 spans 17 amino acids. With 0 bases removed from V and 3 bases from J, the gap between germline ends came to 15 bases. From germline, CDR1 is SGHDN and CDR2 FVKESK. CDR3 coding DNA: TGTGCCAGCAGCCAAGAGGGGCGAACCCCAGGTGGAAACACCATATATTTT. Translating it yields CASSQEGRTPGGNTIYF.

The chain has TRBV18 and TRBJ1-1; 9 positions match TRBD1. The CDR3 has 15 residues. Trimming removed 3 bases from V and 5 bases from J; junction bases left unmatched: 7. From germline, CDR1 is KGHSH and CDR2 LQKENI. The CDR3 nucleotides read TGTGCCAGCTCACCGGGGACAGGGCTGTTGACTGAAGCTTTCTTT. It is translated as CASSPGTGLLTEAFF.

The chain links TRBV19 to TRBJ1-2; D remains unclear. The ends were cut back, 6 bases at V and 4 bases at J, with 21 bases in the middle. The CDR3 is made up of 16 amino acids. Per the germline V gene, CDR1 is LNHDA and CDR2 is SQIVND (reference sequence). As DNA, the CDR3 is TGTGCCAGTAGACCTGAGGGCCGCCGGAGTGCCTATGGCTACACCTTC. The encoded protein is CASRPEGRRSAYGYTF.

This chain connects TRBV9 to TRBJ2-1; TRBD1 agrees at 12 bases. V lost 3 bases to trimming and J lost 7 bases; unmatched junction nucleotides: 5. CDR3 length: 15 residues. CDR1 SGDLS and CDR2 YYNGEE come from the germline V gene. The CDR3 spells CASSAGTGGINEQFF. CDR3 nucleotide sequence: TGTGCCAGCAGCGCCGGGACAGGGGGCATAAATGAGCAGTTCTTC.

The V call is TRBV5-4, the J call TRBJ1-4, with 7 nucleotides matching TRBD1. The germline gives CDR1 SGHNT, CDR2 YYREEE (reference sequence). This CDR3 comprises 13 residues. V shed 4 bases, J shed 6 bases, and the junction held 3 bases outside the gene matches. For the CDR3, the DNA is TGTGCCAGCAGCCGGGACAGCTATGAAAAACTGTTTTTT. Its translation: CASSRDSYEKLFF.

The rearrangement joins TRBV27 to TRBJ1-6, with D possibly TRBD1 on 6 matching bases. V lost 6 bases and J 4 bases, leaving 13 bases between the germline ends. This CDR3 spans 15 amino acids. Germline V CDR1 and CDR2: MNHEY, SMNVEV (reference sequence). CDR3 region: CASSLFRGYNSPLHF. DNA for the CDR3: TGTGCCAGCAGCCTATTCAGGGGATATAATTCACCCCTCCACTTT.

The chain is built from TRBV6-5 and TRBJ2-3, with D perhaps matching TRBD2 (6 bases). Germline-derived CDR1 and CDR2 are MNHEY and SVGAGI. V lost 8 bases and J lost 10, with 16 bases in between. The CDR3 loop spans 12 amino acids. The CDR3 protein is CASGGGERPQYF. The CDR3 DNA reads as TGTGCCAGCGGGGGAGGAGAGCGTCCGCAGTATTTT.

The chain combines TRBV19 with TRBJ2-5; 10 bases align to TRBD2. The V segment lost 4 bases and the J segment 4 bases; nucleotides outside the gene matches: 9. The CDR3 covers 16 residues. The germline V gene has CDR1 LNHDA and CDR2 SQIVND (reference sequence). The CDR3 region has the DNA TGTGCCAGTAGTAGGGGCCTAGCGGGAGTATTAGAGACCCAGTACTTC. It encodes CASSRGLAGVLETQYF.

The chain carries TRBV19 and TRBJ2-7; 8 bases align to TRBD2. From germline, CDR1 is LNHDA and CDR2 SQIVND (reference sequence). With V trimmed by 0 bases and J by 5 bases, 12 bases remained unmatched. This CDR3 is built from 17 residues. The CDR3 loop is CASSIDLDRGGLDEQYF. The CDR3 coding sequence is TGTGCCAGTAGTATAGATCTGGACCGGGGGGGCCTCGACGAGCAGTACTTC.

V usage is TRBV19 and J usage is TRBJ1-3; D not certain. This CDR3 spans 15 amino acids. Trimming pared 6 bases from V and 2 bases from J, leaving 14 bases between. Germline V CDR1 and CDR2: LNHDA, SQIVND (reference sequence). The chain's CDR3 is CASSLPTGPGNTIYF. Here the CDR3 DNA reads TGTGCCAGTAGCCTACCCACGGGTCCTGGAAACACCATATATTTT.

This chain joins TRBV6-5 and TRBJ2-7, with a weak D call TRBD1 (6 bases). V was clipped by 5 bases and J by 2 bases, with 13 bases between them. This CDR3 comprises 14 residues. Germline V gene lookup returns CDR1 MNHEY and CDR2 SVGAGI. CDR3 sequence (DNA): TGTGCCAGCAGTCCCCCAGGGGCCGCCTACGAGCAGTACTTC. Translated, it gives CASSPPGAAYEQYF.

This chain links TRBV4-1 with TRBJ2-2; no clear D gene. V gave up 4 bases and J gave up 0 bases, with 6 bases separating them. The germline gives CDR1 MGHRA, CDR2 YSYEKL. The CDR3 spans 14 residues. CDR3 residues: CASSLTPNTGELFF. The CDR3 DNA is TGCGCCAGCAGCCTAACTCCGAACACCGGGGAGCTGTTTTTT.

The chain uses TRBV7-8 and TRBJ1-1; D gene ambiguous. Germline V lookup: CDR1 SGHVS, CDR2 FQNEAQ. The CDR3 sequence is 15 residues long. Trimming removed 4 bases from V and 1 base from J, with 13 bases in between. Here the CDR3 reads CASSSYSSGNTEAFF. The CDR3 bases are TGTGCCAGCAGCTCTTACAGTTCAGGGAACACTGAAGCTTTCTTT.

This rearrangement joins TRBV6-5 to TRBJ1-6; D ambiguous. Germline loops: CDR1 MNHEY, CDR2 SVGAGI. The CDR3 consists of 15 residues. The V and J ends lost 2 bases and 6 bases respectively, with 11 bases between them. CDR3 bases: TGTGCCAGCAGTTACCGGGGTGGGTTTAATTCACCCCTCCACTTT. Translated, it gives CASSYRGGFNSPLHF.

The V gene is TRBV5-1, the J gene TRBJ2-7, with D perhaps matching TRBD2 (5 bases). Germline loops: CDR1 SGHRS, CDR2 YFSETQ. Trimming pared 4 bases from V and 3 bases from J, leaving 11 bases between. There are 13 residues in the CDR3. The CDR3 loop reads CASSTGEGYEQYF. The CDR3 DNA is TGCGCCAGCAGCACCGGGGAAGGCTACGAGCAGTACTTC. Drawing the rest from reference TRBV5-1 and TRBJ2-7, the complete variable domain is KAGVTQTPRYLIKTRGQQVTLSCSPISGHRSVSWYQQTPGQGLQFLFEYFSETQRNKGNFPGRFSGRQFSNSRSEMNVSTLELGDSALYLCASSTGEGYEQYFGPGTRLTVT.